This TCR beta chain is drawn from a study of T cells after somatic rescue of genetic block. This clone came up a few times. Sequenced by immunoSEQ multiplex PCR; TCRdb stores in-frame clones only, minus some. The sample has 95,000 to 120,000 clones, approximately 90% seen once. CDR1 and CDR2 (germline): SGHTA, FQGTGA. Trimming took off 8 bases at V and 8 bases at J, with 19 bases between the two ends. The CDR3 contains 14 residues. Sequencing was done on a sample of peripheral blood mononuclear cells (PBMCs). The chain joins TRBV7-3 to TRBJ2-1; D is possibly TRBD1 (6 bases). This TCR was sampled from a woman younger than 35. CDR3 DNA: TGTGCCAGCCCCAGCAGCTTGGACAGAGATGAGCAGTTCTTC. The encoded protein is CASPSSLDRDEQFF.